This TCR beta chain was captured in a study of cytomegalovirus exposure and HLA in healthy donors. Primers: 60 Vbeta forward and 13 Jbeta reverse. Clones were read by immunoSEQ multiplex PCR, and TCRdb kept only the in-frame ones, dropping some. This repertoire shows about 130,000 clones, 70% to 80% found once; its top ten account for 3.1%. Findings of the study overall: Many donors shared some public TCRs, even though most TCR sequences were rare. With further analysis later on, most CMV-associated TCR beta chains appeared HLA-restricted. The availability of immune exposure information extended only to CMV serostatus.

As regards this clone: Its antigen is still unknown.

Trimming pared 0 bases from V and 8 bases from J, leaving 14 bases between. The CDR3 is 16 amino acids. Germline CDR1 MGHRA, CDR2 YSYEKL. V gene TRBV4-1 combines with J gene TRBJ1-6; TRBD1 might be the D (5 bases). This TCR came from a man aged 25-40 years in good health and CMV-seronegative. The source material was PBMCs. The CDR3 DNA reads as TGCGCCAGCAGCCAAGAGGCCGGGGGGGGGTATTCACCCCTCCACTTT. This encodes CASSQEAGGGYSPLHF.